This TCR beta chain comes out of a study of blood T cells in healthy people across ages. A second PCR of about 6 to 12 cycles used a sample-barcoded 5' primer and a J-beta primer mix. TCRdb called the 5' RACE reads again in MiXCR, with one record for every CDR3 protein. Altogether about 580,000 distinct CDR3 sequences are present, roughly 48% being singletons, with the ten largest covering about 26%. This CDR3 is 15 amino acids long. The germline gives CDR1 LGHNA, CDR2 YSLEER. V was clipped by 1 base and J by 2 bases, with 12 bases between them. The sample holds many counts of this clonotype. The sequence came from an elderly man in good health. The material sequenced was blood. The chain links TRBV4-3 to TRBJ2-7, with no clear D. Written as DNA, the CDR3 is TGCGCCAGCAGCCAAGGAATAAGTGGCGCCTACGAGCAGTACTTC. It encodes CASSQGISGAYEQYF.